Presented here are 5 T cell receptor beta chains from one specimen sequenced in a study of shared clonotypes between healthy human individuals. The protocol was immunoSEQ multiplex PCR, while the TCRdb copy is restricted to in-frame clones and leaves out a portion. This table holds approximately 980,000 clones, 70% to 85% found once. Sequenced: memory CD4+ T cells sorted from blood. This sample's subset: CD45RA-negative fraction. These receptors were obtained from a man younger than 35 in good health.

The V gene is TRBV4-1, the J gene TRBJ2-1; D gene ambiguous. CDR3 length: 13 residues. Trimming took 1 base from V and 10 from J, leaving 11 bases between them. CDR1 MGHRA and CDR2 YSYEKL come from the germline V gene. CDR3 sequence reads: CASSQARSREQFF. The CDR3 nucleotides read TGCGCCAGCAGCCAAGCTAGGAGTAGGGAGCAGTTCTTC.

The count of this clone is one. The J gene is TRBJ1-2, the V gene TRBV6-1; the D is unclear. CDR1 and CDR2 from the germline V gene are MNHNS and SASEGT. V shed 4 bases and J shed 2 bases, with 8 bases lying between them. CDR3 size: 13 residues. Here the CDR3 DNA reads TGTGCCAGCAGTGTCGCCAGAAACTATGGCTACACCTTC. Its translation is CASSVARNYGYTF.

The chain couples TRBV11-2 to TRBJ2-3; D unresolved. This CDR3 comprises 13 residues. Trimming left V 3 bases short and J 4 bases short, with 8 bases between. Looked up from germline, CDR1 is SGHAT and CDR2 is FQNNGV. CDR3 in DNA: TGTGCCAGCAGCTTTCGTGCTCCAGATACGCAGTATTTT. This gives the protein CASSFRAPDTQYF.

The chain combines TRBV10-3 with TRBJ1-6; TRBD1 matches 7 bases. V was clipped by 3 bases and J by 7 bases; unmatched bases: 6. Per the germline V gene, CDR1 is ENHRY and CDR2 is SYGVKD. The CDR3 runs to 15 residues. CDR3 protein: CAISEKGAGNSPLHF. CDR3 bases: TGTGCCATCAGTGAAAAGGGGGCCGGGAATTCACCCCTCCACTTT.

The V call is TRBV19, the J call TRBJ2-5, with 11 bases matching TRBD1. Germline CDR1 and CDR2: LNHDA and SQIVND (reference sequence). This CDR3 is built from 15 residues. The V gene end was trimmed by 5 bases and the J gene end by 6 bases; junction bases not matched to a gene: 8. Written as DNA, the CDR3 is TGTGCCAGTAGTTATGGGACAGGGGGGCGGAAGACCCAGTACTTC. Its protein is CASSYGTGGRKTQYF. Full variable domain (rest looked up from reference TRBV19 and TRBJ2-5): DGGITQSPKYLFRKEGQNVTLSCEQNLNHDAMYWYRQDPGQGLRLIYYSQIVNDFQKGDIAEGYSVSREKKESFPLTVTSAQKNPTAFYLCASSYGTGGRKTQYFGPGTRLLVL.